At least ten counts were recorded for the clone carrying this TCR beta chain. The antigen is unknown. Germline V gene lookup returns CDR1 DFQATT and CDR2 SNEGSKA (reference sequence). V trimming: 3 bases; J trimming: 2 bases; junction bases outside the gene matches: 11. CDR3 length: 17 residues. The data were obtained in a study of T-cell reconstitution after alpha-beta-depleted transplantation in children. Study-wide points: A year post-transplant, T-cell counts and diversity derived mostly from newly produced T cells. Reports say that about two months after transplant, the alpha-beta T cells came out of several hundred graft clones that had expanded. TCRbeta diversity was high at day 60 in some patients (a result of surviving recipient T cells and thymic progenitors).

Unique molecular identifiers were built into the TCRbeta library. Using its own MiXCR run on the PCR reads, TCRdb lists one record per CDR3 protein. The table records approximately 650,000 distinct CDR3 sequences, under 15% of them present only once. Sequenced material: PBMCs, taken before TCRalphabeta/CD19-depleted stem cell transplant. The origin of this receptor is a girl aged 2-10 years with congenital amegakaryocytic thrombocytopenia, due to receive a stem cell transplant. This chain links TRBV20-1 with TRBJ2-3; 10 bases map to TRBD2. CDR3 in DNA: TGCAGTGCTAGCCCGGGGGGTGGACTAGCGGTCACAGATACGCAGTATTTT. Encoded protein: CSASPGGGLAVTDTQYF.